A selection of T cell receptor beta chains follows, all from one sample in a study of identical twins. Each CDR3 protein is one row after TCRdb ran MiXCR on the 5' RACE reads. This table holds around 690,000 distinct CDR3 sequences, around 21% found once. These data were also filed under a second study, of T cells expressing NK-cell markers.

What was sequenced was PBMCs. The receptors stem from a woman aged 18-30 years in good health. Both conserved end residues are part of each CDR3. The D gene is left open where the match is weak. A row's size may be missing; if present it is once, few, many or a size class.

clone size,CDR3 length,V gene,D gene,J gene,CDR3 DNA,CDR3 protein
few,11,TRBV20-1,NA,TRBJ1-2,TGCAGTGCTAGAGAAGAGCATGGCTACACCTTC,CSAREEHGYTF
few,14,TRBV7-9,NA,TRBJ2-5,TGTGCCAGCAGCCGACAGGGGAGGGAAATGACCCAGTACTTC,CASSRQGREMTQYF
few,12,TRBV20-1,NA,TRBJ1-2,TGCAGTGCTAGGGCCGGGGGCGATGGCTACACCTTC,CSARAGGDGYTF
NA,12,TRBV12-3/TRBV12-4,NA,TRBJ2-1,TGTGCCAGCAGTCGGGACGGCAATGAGCAGTTCTTC,CASSRDGNEQFF
NA,16,TRBV20-1,TRBD1,TRBJ1-1,TGCAGTGCTAGAGATGACTCGGGACAGCCGAACACTGAAGCTTTCTTT,CSARDDSGQPNTEAFF
NA,15,TRBV7-2,NA,TRBJ2-7,TGTGCCAGCAGCTTAAGTCGGCCTCTCTCCTACGAGCAGTACTTC,CASSLSRPLSYEQYF
few,17,TRBV7-9,TRBD2,TRBJ2-3,TGTGCCAGCAGCTCTCGGACTAGCGGGGGGGCAAGGGATACGCAGTATTTT,CASSSRTSGGARDTQYF
NA,14,TRBV29-1,NA,TRBJ2-7,TGCAGCGTTTCGATCCGGTTAGACCCCTACGAGCAGTACTTC,CSVSIRLDPYEQYF
many,13,TRBV5-1,NA,TRBJ2-7,TGCGCCAGCAGCCTGCTAGCGAGCTACGAGCAGTACTTC,CASSLLASYEQYF
few,13,TRBV7-6,NA,TRBJ2-1,TGTGCCAGCAGCCCACCAAATAGCGGTGAGCAGTTCTTC,CASSPPNSGEQFF
few,14,TRBV27,NA,TRBJ2-3,TGTGCCAGCAGACGAGAGAGGGAAGGGAATACGCAGTATTTT,CASRREREGNTQYF
NA,13,TRBV20-1,TRBD1,TRBJ2-7,TGCAGTGCTAGAGGGGACAGGACCTACGAGCAGTACTTC,CSARGDRTYEQYF
NA,15,TRBV20-1,TRBD2,TRBJ2-7,TGCAGTGCTAGAGCTAACCCGGGAGGAGGGTACGAGCAGTACTTC,CSARANPGGGYEQYF
NA,13,TRBV12-3/TRBV12-4,NA,TRBJ2-1,TGTGCCAGCCGGTTGTTGGCTTTCGGCGAGCAGTTCTTC,CASRLLAFGEQFF
NA,15,TRBV20-1,TRBD2,TRBJ2-1,TGCAGTGCTAGCGGGGGGACTAGCAAGAATCATGAGCAGTTCTTC,CSASGGTSKNHEQFF
NA,14,TRBV5-1,NA,TRBJ2-1,TGCGCCAGCAGCTTAAACGGCGGATACAATGAGGAGTTCTTC,CASSLNGGYNEEFF
few,14,TRBV20-1,NA,TRBJ1-4,TGCAGTGCTTCCTGGCTGGGGATTAATGAAAAACTGTTTTTT,CSASWLGINEKLFF
NA,14,TRBV20-1,NA,TRBJ1-5,TGCAGTGCTAGAGCAGGGGCCGGCAATCAGCCCCAGCATTTT,CSARAGAGNQPQHF
few,16,TRBV21-1,NA,TRBJ2-5,TGTGCCAGCAGCAAAGCGGCGGACAGGGTGGAAGAGACCCAGTACTTC,CASSKAADRVEETQYF
NA,16,TRBV7-2,NA,TRBJ2-4,TGTGCCAGCAGCCACGACGCTACTCGGACCAAAAACATTCAGTACTTC,CASSHDATRTKNIQYF
NA,12,TRBV7-6,NA,TRBJ2-5,TGTGCCAGCAGCTTAAACCAAGAGACCCAGTACTTC,CASSLNQETQYF
NA,14,TRBV29-1,TRBD2,TRBJ2-3,TGCAGCGTGCGGAGCGGGAGCCCGACAGATACGCAGTATTTT,CSVRSGSPTDTQYF
few,14,TRBV20-1,TRBD2,TRBJ2-3,TGCAGTGCTAGAACTAGCGGGGTCCCAGATACGCAGTATTTT,CSARTSGVPDTQYF
few,11,TRBV29-1,NA,TRBJ2-1,TGCAGCGTTGTAGGCGGGAATGAGCAGTTCTTC,CSVVGGNEQFF
few,14,TRBV20-1,NA,TRBJ2-1,TGCAGTGCTAGATTTCCGGGTTACTACAATGAGCAGTTCTTC,CSARFPGYYNEQFF
NA,12,TRBV29-1,NA,TRBJ2-5,TGCAGCGTTCGTAGCCAGACGGAGACCCAGTACTTC,CSVRSQTETQYF
NA,12,TRBV20-1,NA,TRBJ1-5,TGCAGTGCTAGAGTCAGCAATCAGCCCCAGCATTTT,CSARVSNQPQHF
few,11,TRBV29-1,NA,TRBJ2-2,TGCAGCGTTCCCGAATCCGGGGAGCTGTTTTTT,CSVPESGELFF
few,15,TRBV7-2,NA,TRBJ2-1,TGTGCCAGCAGCTTAATGGGGGGCAGTTACAATGAGCAGTTCTTC,CASSLMGGSYNEQFF
NA,17,TRBV7-8,TRBD2,TRBJ2-1,TGTGCCAGCAGCTTAATCAGCGAGCGGGAGGGCCAGAATGAGCAGTTCTTC,CASSLISEREGQNEQFF
NA,13,TRBV6-4,NA,TRBJ1-2,TGTGCCAGCAGTGACGGGTTCGGCTATGGCTACACCTTC,CASSDGFGYGYTF
few,18,TRBV20-1,TRBD1,TRBJ1-1,TGCAGTGCTAGAGATCACAGGGGCATCTGGGGCATGAACACTGAAGCTTTCTTT,CSARDHRGIWGMNTEAFF
NA,14,TRBV5-1,NA,TRBJ2-5,TGCGCCAGCAGCTTGGTCAGGGACCAAGAGACCCAGTACTTC,CASSLVRDQETQYF
few,17,TRBV20-1,NA,TRBJ2-5,TGCAGTGCTCGCCCCCCCCTAGGGGGAGGAAGCGAAGAGACCCAGTACTTC,CSARPPLGGGSEETQYF
few,13,TRBV20-1,NA,TRBJ1-6,TGCAGTGCTCAATCAGGGTATAATTCACCCCTCCACTTT,CSAQSGYNSPLHF
few,16,TRBV28,TRBD1,TRBJ1-2,TGTGCCAGCAGTGGAAAAGGACAGGGCGAATTCGCTGGCTACACCTTC,CASSGKGQGEFAGYTF
many,13,TRBV5-1,NA,TRBJ2-3,TGCGCCAGCAGCTTGGGTAGCAGGGATACGCAGTATTTT,CASSLGSRDTQYF
NA,14,TRBV20-1,TRBD2,TRBJ2-3,TGCAGTGCGAAGACTAGCGGCTATACAGATACGCAGTATTTT,CSAKTSGYTDTQYF
few,13,TRBV20-1,NA,TRBJ1-1,TGCAGTGCTAGAGAAAGTTTGAGTGGCAGCCTTTTTTTT,CSARESLSGSLFF
NA,15,TRBV7-2,TRBD2,TRBJ2-3,TGTGCCAGCAGCGCGCGGACTAGGAGCACAGATACGCAGTATTTT,CASSARTRSTDTQYF